The 27 T cell receptor beta chains listed next were all sequenced from one sample in a study of CD8 T cells in ankylosing spondylitis. TCRdb redid the calling of the 5' RACE reads with MiXCR, one entry per CDR3 protein. The sample shows more than 150,000 distinct CDR3 sequences, 9.5% to 15% of them seen only once. Source material: blood, either unsorted or a sorted T cell fraction (not recorded which). These receptors came from a male donor with ankylosing spondylitis or in good health (not recorded which).

This rearrangement joins TRBV7-9 to TRBJ2-1, with 8 bases aligning to TRBD1. The V gene end was trimmed by 4 bases and the J gene end by 9 bases; junction bases not matched to a gene: 5. Germline V gene data show CDR1 as SEHNR and CDR2 as FQNEAQ (reference sequence). The CDR3 consists of 13 residues. CDR3: CASSSTTGGEQFF. The CDR3 DNA follows: TGTGCCAGCAGCTCTACCACAGGGGGTGAGCAGTTCTTC.

This clonotype has more than one count but fewer than ten. The J gene is TRBJ2-7, the V gene TRBV18, with 9 bases matching TRBD1. The CDR3 totals 17 residues. V gave up 3 bases and J gave up 3 bases; unmatched junction bases: 12. Germline lookup yields CDR1 KGHSH and CDR2 LQKENI. The CDR3 here is CASSPGGTGIVGYEQYF. The CDR3, as DNA: TGTGCCAGCTCACCGGGCGGGACAGGGATCGTGGGCTACGAGCAGTACTTC.

This clonotype has ten or more counts. The chain joins TRBV12-3 or TRBV12-4 to TRBJ2-5; D gene ambiguous. V was shortened by 2 bases and J by 4 bases, with 11 bases between the two germline ends. This CDR3 is built from 14 residues. In DNA form, the CDR3 reads TGTGCCAGCAGTTTAACCGGCGGTCCAGAGACCCAGTACTTC. It specifies CASSLTGGPETQYF.

This clonotype was observed at least ten times. The chain uses TRBV7-9 and TRBJ2-5; 7 bases are a match to TRBD1. Germline assignment: CDR1 SEHNR and CDR2 FQNEAQ (reference sequence). V gave up 5 bases and J gave up 8 bases; unmatched junction bases: 8. This CDR3 is 13 amino acids long. The chain's CDR3 is CASSPGTEVTQYF. DNA for the CDR3: TGTGCCAGCAGCCCCGGGACAGAAGTTACCCAGTACTTC.

The sample holds many counts of this clonotype. This sequence joins TRBV4-1 and TRBJ2-3; maybe TRBD1 (5 bases). Germline lookup yields CDR1 MGHRA and CDR2 YSYEKL. The CDR3 consists of 15 residues. V lost 2 bases, J lost 7 bases, and 16 bases lay in between. The CDR3 region is CASSQFLGEGHTQYF. The CDR3, as DNA: TGCGCCAGCAGCCAATTTTTAGGGGAAGGACATACGCAGTATTTT.

This clonotype occurred a few times. This chain joins TRBV7-9 and TRBJ2-3, with a tentative D call TRBD2 (7 bases). The CDR3 is 15 residues long. The germline V gene has CDR1 SEHNR and CDR2 FQNEAQ (reference sequence). The V end lost 1 base, the J end lost 2 bases, and 10 bases lay between the germline ends. DNA of the CDR3: TGTGCCAGCAGCTTAGTAGGGGGGGACACAGATACGCAGTATTTT. Protein: CASSLVGGDTDTQYF.

This clonotype has at least ten counts. V gene TRBV6-1 combines with J gene TRBJ1-2; 8 positions match TRBD1. CDR1 and CDR2 from the germline V gene are MNHNS and SASEGT. V was clipped by 0 bases and J by 5 bases; unmatched bases: 11. The CDR3 covers 17 residues. The DNA of the CDR3 is TGTGCCAGCAGTGAAGCGACAGGGGCCGCCCTTGGATATGGCTACACCTTC. This sequence encodes CASSEATGAALGYGYTF.

This clonotype was seen a handful of times. At one boundary the junction diverges from the germline segment, which might be a read error. This chain connects TRBV13 to TRBJ1-1; perhaps TRBD1 as D (6 bases). The CDR3 has 15 amino acids. Germline CDR1 is PRHDT and CDR2 is FYEKMQ (reference sequence). The CDR3 here is CASSLGGTLNTEAFF. The CDR3 nucleotides are TGTGCCAGCAGCCTAGGGGGGACATTGAACACTGAAGCTTTCTTT.

The chain links TRBV4-1 to TRBJ2-7; TRBD1 might be the D (6 bases). This CDR3 comprises 20 residues. Trimming took 1 base from V and 4 from J, leaving 29 bases between them. Germline loops: CDR1 MGHRA, CDR2 YSYEKL. The chain's CDR3 is CASSQVEITDSLFLFYEQYF. In DNA, the CDR3 is TGCGCCAGCAGCCAAGTCGAGATCACGGACAGCCTATTTTTATTTTACGAGCAGTACTTC.

This clonotype was counted a few times. The CDR3 nucleotides are TGCAGTGCCGACAGGGTAGCCGGGGATGAGCAGTTCTTC. Translated, it gives CSADRVAGDEQFF. The genes are TRBV20-1 and TRBJ2-1, with 7 nucleotides matching TRBD1. V shed 6 bases and J 8 bases; nucleotides not matched to a gene: 10. This CDR3 comprises 13 residues. The germline CDR1 and CDR2 sequences are DFQATT and SNEGSKA (reference sequence).

The table lists this clonotype with a few counts. The chain carries TRBV5-6 and TRBJ1-2; no firm D call. CDR3 length equals 15 residues. Germline loops: CDR1 SGHDT, CDR2 YYEEEE. V was clipped by 1 base and J by 0 bases, with 10 bases between them. CDR3 region: CASSLSYLSNYGYTF. As DNA, the CDR3 is TGTGCCAGCAGCTTGAGCTATCTTTCTAACTATGGCTACACCTTC.

The gene calls are TRBV3-1 and TRBJ2-1; TRBD2 agrees at 13 bases. J was trimmed by 8 bases and V by 4 bases; bases with no gene match: 5. The CDR3 runs 15 residues. CDR1 LGHDT and CDR2 YNNKEL come from the germline V gene (reference sequence). The CDR3 DNA sequence: TGTGCCAGCAGCCCGTGGACTAGCGGGGGCTATGAGCAGTTCTTC. It specifies CASSPWTSGGYEQFF.

The V call is TRBV29-1, the J call TRBJ1-1; 7 nucleotides agree with TRBD1. V shed 5 bases, J shed 5 bases, and the junction held 17 bases outside the gene matches. Germline V gene sequence: CDR1 SQVTM, CDR2 ANQGSEA. The CDR3 contains 16 residues. CDR3 in DNA: TGCAGCGTTAACACCCTAAACAGGGGAATTGGGACTGAAGCTTTCTTT. Protein sequence: CSVNTLNRGIGTEAFF.

The rearrangement uses TRBV29-1 and TRBJ1-1; no reliable D call. The CDR3 consists of 12 residues. CDR1 is SQVTM and CDR2 is ANQGSEA in the germline V gene. The germline V and J ends were trimmed by 6 bases and 2 bases, with 10 bases remaining between them. The DNA of the CDR3 is TGCAGCGTAAATGGCGGCAACACTGAAGCTTTCTTT. It specifies CSVNGGNTEAFF.

This clonotype was seen more than once but under ten times. J is TRBJ2-1 and V is TRBV11-1; 8 bases line up with TRBD2. CDR1 and CDR2 from the germline V gene are SGHAT and FQDESV (reference sequence). The CDR3 runs to 20 residues. J lost 3 bases, V lost 0 bases, and 16 bases had no gene match. The CDR3 DNA sequence: TGTGCCAGCAGCTTAGCGGAGCGGGGGACGGCCCAGGGACTCTACAATGAGCAGTTCTTC. It specifies CASSLAERGTAQGLYNEQFF.

This clonotype has a handful of counts. The V and J genes are TRBV25-1 and TRBJ2-7; D remains ambiguous. Trimming removed 4 bases at V and 6 bases at J, with 13 bases between. This CDR3 region has 13 residues. The germline V gene encodes CDR1 MGHDK and CDR2 SYGVNS. The CDR3 sequence is CASSALQEVEQYF. CDR3 bases: TGTGCCAGCAGTGCCCTCCAGGAAGTCGAGCAGTACTTC.

This clonotype came up many times. The J gene is TRBJ2-1, the V gene TRBV7-9, with D unclear. This CDR3 spans 11 amino acids. V was trimmed by 3 bases and J by 9 bases, leaving 6 bases between them. Germline-derived CDR1 and CDR2 are SEHNR and FQNEAQ (reference sequence). This CDR3 is CASSFSVEQFF. DNA for the CDR3: TGTGCCAGCAGCTTCTCGGTTGAGCAGTTCTTC.

The chain employs TRBV25-1 and TRBJ2-1, with D possibly matching TRBD2 (10 bases). Germline V lookup: CDR1 MGHDK, CDR2 SYGVNS. This CDR3 comprises 16 residues. The V and J ends lost 0 bases and 7 bases respectively, with 16 bases between them. The CDR3 nucleotides read TGTGCCAGCAGTGAATATACTAGCGGGACAGGGAATGAGCAGTTCTTC. Amino acid sequence: CASSEYTSGTGNEQFF. The full variable domain, with the rest looked up from reference TRBV25-1 and TRBJ2-1, is EADIYQTPRYLVIGTGKKITLECSQTMGHDKMYWYQQDPGMELHLIHYSYGVNSTEKGDLSSESTVSRIRTEHFPLTLESARPSHTSQYLCASSEYTSGTGNEQFFGPGTRLTVL.

The CDR3 reads CASSGRRGYTF. The CDR3 DNA is TGCGCCAGTTCGGGCCGGCGGGGCTACACCTTC. This rearrangement joins TRBV5-1 to TRBJ1-2; unclear D gene. V shed 8 bases and J shed 8 bases, with 13 bases lying between them. Germline lookup yields CDR1 SGHRS and CDR2 YFSETQ. The CDR3 consists of 11 residues.

This chain links TRBV4-2 with TRBJ2-5; 9 bases line up with TRBD2. With 4 bases clipped from V and 5 bases from J, the junction kept 5 bases outside the gene matches. The germline CDR1 and CDR2 sequences are LGHNA and YNFKEQ. This CDR3 spans 14 amino acids. The CDR3 DNA follows: TGTGCCAGCAGCCCCCAGCGGGGGGATGAGACCCAGTACTTC. Translation gives CASSPQRGDETQYF.

The genes are TRBV9 and TRBJ2-3; D remains ambiguous. CDR3 size: 14 residues. With 0 bases removed from V and 2 bases from J, the gap between germline ends came to 7 bases. The germline gives CDR1 SGDLS, CDR2 YYNGEE. Here the CDR3 reads CASSVVSTTDTQYF. DNA for the CDR3: TGTGCCAGCAGCGTAGTTTCTACCACAGATACGCAGTATTTT.

This clonotype was seen only a few times. The chain combines TRBV4-1 with TRBJ2-3; either TRBD1 or TRBD2 may supply D (5 bases each). This CDR3 spans 14 amino acids. The V gene's germline CDR1 is MGHRA and CDR2 YSYEKL. The V end was cut by 1 base, the J end by 4 bases, with 9 bases between. CDR3 loop: CASSQGRGPDTQYF. The CDR3 nucleotides are TGCGCCAGCAGCCAAGGCCGGGGCCCAGATACGCAGTATTTT.

In its sample, this clonotype was seen a few times. CDR3 DNA sequence: TGTGCCATCAGTGACTCCACCGGGACGGCGAATGAAAAACTGTTTTTT. It is translated as CAISDSTGTANEKLFF. The genes are TRBV10-3 and TRBJ1-4; maybe TRBD1 (5 bases). CDR3 length equals 16 residues. The V gene's germline CDR1 is ENHRY and CDR2 SYGVKD. Trimming took off 3 bases at V and 5 bases at J, with 16 bases between the two ends.

This clonotype turned up a few times. The chain couples TRBV7-9 to TRBJ2-7, with TRBD1 as a possible D gene (5 bases). V was cut by 5 bases and J by 2 bases, with 13 bases left in between. The CDR3 contains 14 residues. The V gene's germline CDR1 is SEHNR and CDR2 FQNEAQ (reference sequence). The CDR3 protein is CASSIATETYEQYF. CDR3 DNA sequence: TGTGCCAGCAGCATCGCGACAGAAACCTACGAGCAGTACTTC.

The chain employs TRBV10-3 and TRBJ2-7, with 7 bases lining up with TRBD1. CDR3 length: 15 amino acids. J gave up 5 bases and V 1 base, and 8 bases lay outside the gene matches. CDR1 is ENHRY and CDR2 is SYGVKD in the germline V gene. CDR3 sequence reads: CAISELEGAPDEQYF. The CDR3 DNA reads as TGTGCCATCAGTGAGTTAGAGGGGGCCCCTGACGAGCAGTACTTC.

This clonotype was picked up a small number of times. The V gene is TRBV19, the J gene TRBJ2-1; D is undetermined. Looked up from germline, CDR1 is LNHDA and CDR2 is SQIVND (reference sequence). This CDR3 is built from 15 residues. Trimming removed 5 bases from V and 4 bases from J, with 15 bases in between. CDR3 in DNA: TGTGCCAGTAGTCCCTTTGACGACGATTACAATGAGCAGTTCTTC. This gives the protein CASSPFDDDYNEQFF.

This clonotype was counted only a few times. The chain links TRBV4-2 to TRBJ2-1, with 7 nucleotides matching TRBD2. CDR3 length: 13 residues. The junction had 2 bases not matched to a gene; V was cut back by 3 bases and J by 6 bases. Germline V gives CDR1 LGHNA, CDR2 YNFKEQ. The CDR3 region is CASSQAGVNEQFF. The CDR3 nucleotides are TGTGCCAGCAGCCAGGCGGGGGTCAATGAGCAGTTCTTC.